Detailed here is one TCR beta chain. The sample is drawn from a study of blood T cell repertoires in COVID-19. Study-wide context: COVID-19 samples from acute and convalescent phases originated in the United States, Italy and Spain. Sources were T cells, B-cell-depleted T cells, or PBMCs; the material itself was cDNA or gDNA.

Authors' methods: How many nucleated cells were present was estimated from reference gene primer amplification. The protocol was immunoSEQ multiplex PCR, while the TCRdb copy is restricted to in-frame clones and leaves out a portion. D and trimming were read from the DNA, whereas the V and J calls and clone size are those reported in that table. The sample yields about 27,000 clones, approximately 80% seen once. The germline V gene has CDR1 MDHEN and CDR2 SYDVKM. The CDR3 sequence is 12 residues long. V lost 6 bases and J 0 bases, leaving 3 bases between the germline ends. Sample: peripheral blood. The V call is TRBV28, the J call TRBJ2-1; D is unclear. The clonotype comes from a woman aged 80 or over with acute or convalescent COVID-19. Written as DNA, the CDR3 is TGTGCCAGCAGGAGCTCCTACAATGAGCAGTTCTTC. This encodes CASRSSYNEQFF.